This TCR beta chain was captured in a study of blood T cell repertoires in COVID-19 (dated by TCRdb to about 2020). Looking at the study overall: Samples from collaborators originated in the United States, Italy and Spain and spanned both the acute and convalescent phases of COVID-19. Deeply sampled blood TCRbeta repertoires from subjects exposed to, actively infected with, or recovered from COVID-19 were included in the dataset. Where HLA class I and class II types were available, the types were taken from metadata supplied by the sample provider, not from assay-based typing. Nearly every sample came with metadata listing a de-identified subject ID, COVID-19 status, age in years and sex. The repertoires were made available in a free public database intended to serve as a resource for research on the immune response to SARS-CoV-2. The material from the prospective study consisted of cDNA or gDNA derived from T cells, B-cell-depleted T cells, or PBMCs. The samples were drawn from two sources: the first 160 participants of the ongoing ImmuneRACE study, and over 950 subjects contributed by 6 global collaborators. The study at large found these results: How much clinical and demographic metadata was included differed by source and by participant, and the metadata was provided uncurated.

The junction carries 13 bases between V and J, which are trimmed by 8 bases and 0 bases respectively. CDR1 and CDR2, per the germline V gene (reference sequence), are MNHEY and SMNVEV. Measured from the cysteine to the phenylalanine, the CDR3 is 14 residues long. Of all the DNA, just the CDR3 is kept, 42 bases in frame from base 1. In the prospective study, participants were roughly 18 to 95 years old, resided in about two dozen geographic areas of the United States, and were enrolled through a virtual design. In the prospective study, participants were assigned to cohorts based on the clinical history participants reported in a screening survey and a study questionnaire. Exposed participants had been in contact with someone with a PCR-confirmed or clinician-diagnosed COVID-19 case within 2 weeks of study entry. In the prospective study, whole blood, serum and a nasopharyngeal or oropharyngeal swab were collected from each participant by mobile phlebotomists. Participants in the prospective study had the option to provide additional blood draws and questionnaires over a roughly 2-month period. Blood samples from the prospective study were shipped frozen or at room temperature prior to DNA extraction.

TCRbeta CDR3 regions were amplified from genomic DNA by means of the immunoSEQ Assay, a bias-controlled multiplex PCR. Per the source publication's procedure: Nucleated cell counts per sample were estimated from amplification of reference gene primers within the assay. To quantify the absolute abundance of each unique TCRbeta CDR3 rearrangement, sequence reads were collapsed and filtered. For each sample, productive Simpson clonality was calculated as the square root of Simpson's diversity index across productive rearrangements. TCRdb obtained this table from immuneACCESS and retained in-frame rearrangements with V and J assigned. These tables miss some clones; where compared with another copy, unresolved V genes account for less than half of the shortfall, and the remainder is unexplained. Clonal size and the V and J genes are those of that table, whereas D and trimming came from the DNA. This sample holds some 400,000 clones; 90% to 95% were observed only once. Of the sample, over 0.7% is held by the ten largest clones.

Comments on this clone: No antigen is known for it. Base quality data are lacking; no much larger clone is found one base away.

The material sequenced was PBMCs or T cells enriched from blood (not recorded which). The clonotype was recovered from a woman aged 40 to 50 who had been exposed to COVID-19. The rearranged segments are TRBV27 and TRBJ1-1; too little of a D gene remains to name it. The DNA is as follows: TGTGCCAGCTCTACTGGGCAGATGAACACTGAAGCTTTCTTT. Translated, this is CASSTGQMNTEAFF.